This T cell receptor beta chain was identified during a study of blood T cell repertoires in COVID-19. Clones were read by immunoSEQ multiplex PCR, and TCRdb kept only the in-frame ones, dropping some. The sample yields under 250,000 clones, roughly 84% seen once. The V end was cut by 1 base, the J end by 7 bases, with 12 bases between. The V gene's germline CDR1 is SGHRS and CDR2 YFSETQ. The CDR3 is made up of 15 amino acids. The chain recombines TRBV5-1 with TRBJ1-6; D not certain. The sequencing sample was made of peripheral blood. The receptor was isolated from a human donor in a cohort sampled during active COVID-19. The CDR3 DNA follows: TGCGCCAGCAGCTTGTTACGCCGTGAGAATTCACCCCTCCACTTT. It yields the protein CASSLLRRENSPLHF.